Below, 21 T cell receptor beta chains from the same sample are listed, as sequenced in a study of blood T cell repertoires in COVID-19. Libraries were prepared by immunoSEQ multiplex PCR; TCRdb keeps only in-frame clonotypes and omits some of them. The table records about 220,000 clones, more than 65% of them present only once. The specimen sequenced was peripheral blood. The receptors were sampled from a woman older than 75 with acute or convalescent COVID-19.

The chain has TRBV9 and TRBJ2-1, with D unclear. Germline V gene sequence: CDR1 SGDLS, CDR2 YYNGEE. The CDR3 consists of 13 residues. V lost 3 bases and J lost 3, with 7 bases in between. The CDR3 DNA reads as TGTGCCAGCAGCGGCCTCGGCTACAATGAGCAGTTCTTC. Translated, it gives CASSGLGYNEQFF.

The chain joins TRBV7-2 to TRBJ2-2; perhaps TRBD2 as D (6 bases). The ends were cut back, 5 bases at V and 4 bases at J, with 17 bases in the middle. Germline CDR1 and CDR2: SGHTA and FQGNSA. This CDR3 is 16 amino acids long. CDR3 sequence: CASSLRRGMSTGELFF. The CDR3 bases are TGTGCCAGCAGCCTTCGCCGGGGGATGAGCACCGGGGAGCTGTTTTTT.

The V and J genes are TRBV5-5 and TRBJ1-3; D is unclear. With 4 bases removed from V and 0 bases from J, the gap between germline ends came to 11 bases. CDR1 SGHKS and CDR2 YYEKEE come from the germline V gene (reference sequence). CDR3 length: 15 residues. The CDR3 here is CASSRRPGSGNTIYF. CDR3 coding DNA: TGTGCCAGCAGCCGCCGTCCCGGCTCTGGAAACACCATATATTTT.

V and J are TRBV11-3 and TRBJ1-1; TRBD1 might be the D (6 bases). The germline gives CDR1 SGHNT, CDR2 YENEEA. The CDR3 runs to 16 residues. Trimming cost V 0 bases and J 3 bases, with 14 bases left between them. The CDR3 here is CASSLEGQGPDTEAFF. CDR3 sequence (DNA): TGTGCCAGCAGCTTAGAGGGTCAGGGGCCGGACACTGAAGCTTTCTTT.

The chain links TRBV6-6 to TRBJ2-1; 10 bases map to TRBD1. J gave up 9 bases and V 5 bases, and 10 bases lay outside the gene matches. The V gene's germline CDR1 is MNHNY and CDR2 SVGAGI (reference sequence). CDR3 length equals 15 residues. The CDR3 region is CASSPRTGGVGEQFF. CDR3 nucleotides: TGTGCCAGCAGTCCTCGGACAGGGGGTGTTGGTGAGCAGTTCTTC.

The genes are TRBV9 and TRBJ1-6, with TRBD1 matching 7 bases. Germline CDR1 and CDR2: SGDLS and YYNGEE. The CDR3 is made up of 15 amino acids. V lost 3 bases and J lost 6; bases outside the gene matches: 6. As DNA, the CDR3 is TGTGCCAGCAGCGGACAGGGTACCGGTAATTCACCCCTCCACTTT. Translating it yields CASSGQGTGNSPLHF.

The chain is built from TRBV28 and TRBJ2-1; D may be TRBD2 (6 bases). Germline V lookup: CDR1 MDHEN, CDR2 SYDVKM. The CDR3 has 16 amino acids. With 6 bases removed from V and 4 bases from J, the gap between germline ends came to 19 bases. CDR3 residues: CASRISGGLLYNEQFF. The DNA for the CDR3 is TGTGCCAGCAGAATCTCCGGCGGACTACTTTACAATGAGCAGTTCTTC.

In regard to this clone: Germline and junction disagree at one end, which may indicate a read error. This rearrangement joins TRBV5-1 to TRBJ2-3; 9 nucleotides agree with TRBD2. The length of the CDR3 is 16 residues. Germline V gene data show CDR1 as SGHRS and CDR2 as YFSETQ. CDR3 nucleotide sequence: TGCGCCCGCAGCTTGGAAGGCGGGGGGGGCCCAGATACGCAGTATTTT. Translation gives CARSLEGGGGPDTQYF.

For the CDR3, the DNA is TGTGCCAGTAGTAGTTGGGGAGGCACTGAAGCTTTCTTT. The encoded protein is CASSSWGGTEAFF. This chain connects TRBV19 to TRBJ1-1, with D hard to call. The CDR3 runs 13 residues. The ends were cut back, 4 bases at V and 4 bases at J, with 10 bases in the middle. CDR1 is LNHDA, CDR2 SQIVND, per germline (reference sequence).

The J gene is TRBJ1-3, the V gene TRBV15, with D uncertain. Germline V gene data show CDR1 as LNHNV and CDR2 as YYDKDF (reference sequence). This CDR3 has 11 residues. V lost 5 bases, J lost 4 bases, and 3 bases lay in between. The CDR3 protein is CATSPGNTIYF. The CDR3 DNA follows: TGTGCCACCAGCCCAGGAAACACCATATATTTT.

The V gene is TRBV4-1, the J gene TRBJ2-3; 7 bases align to TRBD2. In germline, CDR1 is MGHRA, CDR2 YSYEKL. The trim removed 4 bases at V and 3 bases at J, leaving 7 bases unmatched. The CDR3 has 15 residues. CDR3 nucleotide sequence: TGCGCCAGCAGCCGCCTCGGACTAGTGACAGATACGCAGTATTTT. Translated, it gives CASSRLGLVTDTQYF.

The chain has TRBV7-7 and TRBJ2-2, with TRBD2 matching over 7 bases. V lost 3 bases and J lost 1; bases outside the gene matches: 2. The CDR3 runs to 15 residues. CDR1 and CDR2 from the germline V gene are SSHAT and FNYEAQ (reference sequence). CDR3 DNA: TGTGCCAGCAGCTTGGGCGGGGGGAACACCGGGGAGCTGTTTTTT. Its protein is CASSLGGGNTGELFF.

Comments on this clone: The sample has other DNA sequences that encode this CDR3 too. The J gene is TRBJ1-2, the V gene TRBV12-3 or TRBV12-4; perhaps TRBD1 as D (5 bases). This CDR3 has 11 residues. With 6 bases removed from V and 7 bases from J, the gap between germline ends came to 9 bases. The CDR3 bases are TGTGCCAGCAGCCCGGGGGGTGGCTACACCTTC. Its protein product is CASSPGGGYTF.

For this clone: The junction differs from germline at one of its ends, possibly a read error. The chain recombines TRBV30 with TRBJ1-1; D perhaps matches TRBD1 (5 bases). Germline V gene sequence: CDR1 GTSNPN, CDR2 SVGIG (reference sequence). The CDR3 extends over 12 amino acids. The CDR3 spells CAWSSGDTEAFF. Here the CDR3 DNA reads TGTGCATGGAGTTCGGGGGACACTGAAGCTTTCTTT.

This clone was observed a few times. V and J are TRBV9 and TRBJ1-1; a possible D gene is TRBD1 (6 bases). Per germline, CDR1 SGDLS and CDR2 YYNGEE. V lost 4 bases, J lost 7 bases, and 11 bases lay in between. CDR3 size: 12 residues. The CDR3 DNA reads TGTGCCAGCAGCCTCAAACAGGGTGAAGCTTTCTTT. This codes for CASSLKQGEAFF.

The chain uses TRBV18 and TRBJ1-4, with 7 bases that match TRBD1. Germline values: CDR1 KGHSH, CDR2 LQKENI. After removal of 6 bases from V and 7 bases from J, the junction contained 5 bases not matched to a gene. The CDR3 runs 13 residues. This chain's CDR3 is CASSPDRVEKLFF. The CDR3, as DNA: TGTGCCAGCTCTCCAGACAGGGTTGAAAAACTGTTTTTT.

This sequence joins TRBV7-6 and TRBJ2-7; the D gene is possibly TRBD1 (6 bases). V lost 3 bases and J lost 0, with 9 bases in between. CDR1 is SGHVS, CDR2 FNYEAQ, per germline. The length of the CDR3 is 14 residues. The CDR3 DNA reads as TGTGCCAGCAGCTTGACAGGATACTCCTACGAGCAGTACTTC. Translating gives CASSLTGYSYEQYF. Variable domain in full (rest from reference TRBV7-6 and TRBJ2-7): GAGVSQSPRYKVTKRGQDVALRCDPISGHVSLYWYRQALGQGPEFLTYFNYEAQQDKSGLPNDRFSAERPEGSISTLTIQRTEQRDSAMYRCASSLTGYSYEQYFGPGTRLTVT.

The V call is TRBV6-5, the J call TRBJ2-3; D is possibly TRBD1 (5 bases). Germline assignment: CDR1 MNHEY and CDR2 SVGAGI. Between the trimmed V and J ends, which lost 3 bases and 0 bases, there was a span of 13 bases. The CDR3 runs 16 residues. The CDR3 loop is CASSYMPGLSTDTQYF. The CDR3 DNA sequence: TGTGCCAGCAGTTATATGCCAGGGTTAAGCACAGATACGCAGTATTTT.

The chain joins TRBV9 to TRBJ2-6; D possibly corresponds to TRBD2 (6 bases). Germline V gives CDR1 SGDLS, CDR2 YYNGEE. Trimming left V 2 bases short and J 0 bases short, with 18 bases between. The CDR3 totals 19 residues. CDR3 residues: CASSVGSPTRGSGANVLTF. The CDR3 region has the DNA TGTGCCAGCAGCGTTGGTTCACCGACGCGGGGCTCTGGGGCCAACGTCCTGACTTTC.

The V call is TRBV6-1, the J call TRBJ1-2, with a possible D match to TRBD1 (5 bases). Germline V lookup: CDR1 MNHNS, CDR2 SASEGT. Trimming took off 2 bases at V and 3 bases at J, with 13 bases between the two ends. This CDR3 comprises 15 residues. CDR3 DNA: TGTGCCAGCAGTGAAAGTTGGGGCAGCTACTATGGCTACACCTTC. Translating it yields CASSESWGSYYGYTF.

This chain connects TRBV28 to TRBJ1-5, with 7 bases fitting TRBD1. The CDR3 has 15 residues. CDR1 is MDHEN and CDR2 is SYDVKM in the germline V gene. V lost 9 bases and J lost 1; bases outside the gene matches: 9. The CDR3 region has the DNA TGTGCCAGTGTGACGGGACAGACGAGCAATCAGCCCCAGCATTTT. It is translated as CASVTGQTSNQPQHF.